This passage covers 17 T cell receptor beta chains from one sample sequenced in a study of CD8 T cells in ankylosing spondylitis listed by TCRdb under 2017. What these receptors recognize is not known. Study-wide conclusions, independent of this receptor: Blood from ankylosing spondylitis patients appeared to be characterized by a TCR beta motif composed of about eight highly homologous amino acid variants.

The library was made by 5' RACE. The sequencing machine was an Illumina HiSeq 2500. TCRdb trimmed the raw reads at Q25, called clones with MiXCR and kept productive beta chains. Every CDR3 protein is listed once, alongside the most common genes and DNA of its rows. Recorded for this sample are hundreds of thousands of distinct CDR3 sequences; around 16% of them occurred a single time. Clones ranked in the top ten supply about 42% of the sample. The sequenced material came from blood, either unsorted or a sorted T cell fraction (not recorded which). These TCRs come from a male donor with ankylosing spondylitis.

This clonotype has more than one count but fewer than ten. The V call is TRBV4-3, the J call TRBJ2-3; D gene ambiguous. V lost 4 bases and J lost 3, with 8 bases in between. This CDR3 has 13 amino acids. Germline V CDR1 and CDR2: LGHNA, YSLEER. CDR3 in DNA: TGCGCCAGCAGCCCCGTAGGGACAGATACGCAGTATTTT. It encodes CASSPVGTDTQYF.

This chain links TRBV20-1 with TRBJ1-1, with 7 bases aligning to TRBD1. Losses at the gene ends were 6 bases for V and 4 bases for J; bases not matched to a gene: 20. Per the germline V gene, CDR1 is DFQATT and CDR2 is SNEGSKA (reference sequence). This CDR3 is 17 amino acids long. The CDR3: CSANPIDRAILSTEAFF. CDR3 DNA sequence: TGCAGTGCGAACCCGATTGACAGGGCGATCTTGTCCACTGAAGCTTTCTTT.

This clonotype has a handful of counts. V usage is TRBV27 and J usage is TRBJ2-1; no clear D. This CDR3 spans 11 amino acids. V was trimmed by 6 bases and J by 5 bases, leaving 5 bases between them. Germline CDR1 reads MNHEY; CDR2 reads SMNVEV (reference sequence). The DNA for the CDR3 is TGTGCCAGCAGCGGAGACAATGAGCAGTTCTTC. Protein product: CASSGDNEQFF.

The chain carries TRBV7-2 and TRBJ2-1; TRBD2 matches at 13 bases. Per the germline V gene, CDR1 is SGHTA and CDR2 is FQGNSA. CDR3 length: 15 residues. The V and J ends lost 5 bases and 6 bases, in that order; junction bases with no gene match: 4. This CDR3 reads CASSDGLAGANEQFF. The CDR3, as DNA: TGTGCCAGCAGCGACGGACTAGCGGGGGCCAATGAGCAGTTCTTC.

This clonotype was detected only a few times. The chain is built from TRBV29-1 and TRBJ2-5, with 9 bases fitting TRBD1. The CDR3 has 14 residues. Germline trimming cut 2 bases from V and 4 bases from J; bases unmatched to any gene: 5. The V gene's germline CDR1 is SQVTM and CDR2 ANQGSEA. In DNA form, the CDR3 reads TGCAGCGTTGAACCTGGGACAGGGCGAGAGACCCAGTACTTC. This translates into CSVEPGTGRETQYF.

This rearrangement joins TRBV4-1 to TRBJ2-3; maybe TRBD2 (5 bases). The V gene lost 1 base and the J gene lost 2 bases, with 10 bases spanning the gap. Germline lookup yields CDR1 MGHRA and CDR2 YSYEKL. This CDR3 contains 15 residues. In DNA, the CDR3 is TGCGCCAGCAGCCAAGGTGCGGGCTCCACAGATACGCAGTATTTT. Protein: CASSQGAGSTDTQYF.

This clonotype has only a few counts. The chain employs TRBV20-1 and TRBJ1-6; no reliable D call. The V and J ends lost 0 bases and 3 bases respectively, with 15 bases between them. CDR1 and CDR2 from the germline V gene are DFQATT and SNEGSKA (reference sequence). CDR3 size: 17 residues. The CDR3 DNA is TGCAGTGCTAGAGAGGTGTTAGGCCACCGCTATAATTCACCCCTCCACTTT. It is translated as CSAREVLGHRYNSPLHF.

This clonotype was detected many times. The chain has TRBV12-3 or TRBV12-4 and TRBJ2-7, with D possibly TRBD1 on 6 matching bases. The CDR3 contains 15 residues. The V gene lost 7 bases and the J gene lost 1 base, with 17 bases spanning the gap. The CDR3 bases are TGTGCCAGCACCCCAGGTGGGACATCGTCCTACGAGCAGTACTTC. It specifies CASTPGGTSSYEQYF.

This clonotype was seen at least ten times. In DNA, the CDR3 is TGTGCCAGCAATCTTAGCGGGAGGGCCTGGAATGAGCAGTTCTTC. Translated: CASNLSGRAWNEQFF. The chain links TRBV7-2 to TRBJ2-1, with TRBD2 matching over 11 bases. Germline lookup yields CDR1 SGHTA and CDR2 FQGNSA. Germline trimming cut 7 bases from V and 7 bases from J; bases unmatched to any gene: 9. This CDR3 spans 15 amino acids.

This clonotype was counted many times. The chain employs TRBV12-3 or TRBV12-4 and TRBJ2-2; 8 bases agree with TRBD1. The CDR3 length is 13 residues. Trimming removed 6 bases from V and 6 bases from J; junction bases left unmatched: 3. CDR3 sequence (DNA): TGTGCCAGCAGAGGACAGGGTGCCGGGGAGCTGTTTTTT. Encoded protein: CASRGQGAGELFF.

This clonotype was observed a handful of times. This sequence joins TRBV5-1 and TRBJ1-5; tentative D call: TRBD1 (5 bases). The V and J ends lost 0 bases and 5 bases respectively, with 6 bases between them. The CDR3 is 13 amino acids. Germline loops: CDR1 SGHRS, CDR2 YFSETQ. CDR3 sequence: CASSLEGHQPQHF. CDR3 nucleotides: TGCGCCAGCAGCTTGGAGGGGCATCAGCCCCAGCATTTT.

This clonotype was picked up a small number of times. The rearrangement links TRBV12-3 or TRBV12-4 to TRBJ2-7; unclear D gene. The CDR3 runs 13 residues. V shed 0 bases and J shed 5 bases, with 8 bases lying between them. CDR3 residues: CASSLALQDEQYF. The CDR3 bases are TGTGCCAGCAGTTTAGCGCTGCAGGACGAGCAGTACTTC.

The chain is built from TRBV19 and TRBJ2-3; tentatively, D is TRBD2 (6 bases). This CDR3 comprises 16 residues. CDR1 and CDR2 (germline): LNHDA, SQIVND (reference sequence). Trimming took 4 bases from V and 5 from J, leaving 19 bases between them. CDR3 amino acids: CASSTPDSHGGDTQYF. In DNA, the CDR3 is TGTGCCAGTAGTACCCCCGACTCCCACGGGGGAGATACGCAGTATTTT.

This chain links TRBV9 with TRBJ2-1; 8 nucleotides align to TRBD2. The CDR3 totals 16 residues. J lost 2 bases, V lost 0 bases, and 4 bases had no gene match. Germline CDR1 is SGDLS and CDR2 is YYNGEE. The CDR3, as DNA: TGTGCCAGCAGCGTAGGAAGCGGGAGCCCCTACAATGAGCAGTTCTTC. This encodes CASSVGSGSPYNEQFF.

The V gene is TRBV7-9, the J gene TRBJ2-3; possibly TRBD1 for D (5 bases). This CDR3 spans 15 amino acids. V shed 5 bases and J shed 4 bases, with 16 bases lying between them. Germline CDR1 reads SEHNR; CDR2 reads FQNEAQ (reference sequence). CDR3 nucleotides: TGTGCCAGCAGCACCGCCGTGGGGCGATCAGATACGCAGTATTTT. Protein product: CASSTAVGRSDTQYF. The full variable domain, with the rest looked up from reference TRBV7-9 and TRBJ2-3, is DTGVSQNPRHKITKRGQNVTFRCDPISEHNRLYWYRQTLGQGPEFLTYFQNEAQLEKSRLLSDRFSAERPKGSFSTLEIQRTEQGDSAMYLCASSTAVGRSDTQYFGPGTRLTVL.

Only a few counts were recorded for this clonotype. The chain uses TRBV7-9 and TRBJ1-1; D is uncertain. This CDR3 spans 13 amino acids. V shed 2 bases and J shed 5 bases, with 9 bases lying between them. Per germline, CDR1 SEHNR and CDR2 FQNEAQ (reference sequence). The CDR3 sequence is CASSLWLDTEAFF. In DNA form, the CDR3 reads TGTGCCAGCAGCTTATGGCTGGATACTGAAGCTTTCTTT.

In its sample, this clonotype was seen a few times. The chain employs TRBV20-1 and TRBJ2-7; 7 bases align to TRBD2. The CDR3 covers 13 residues. J gave up 2 bases and V 3 bases, and 4 bases lay outside the gene matches. Germline CDR1 DFQATT, CDR2 SNEGSKA (reference sequence). Here the CDR3 reads CSASLREPYEQYF. In DNA form, the CDR3 reads TGCAGTGCTAGTTTGCGGGAGCCCTACGAGCAGTACTTC.